Below, one TCR beta chain is given with its context. This entry belongs to a study of CD8+CD57+ T cells in acquired aplastic anemia. CD8+CD57+ cell expansion had been shown by flow cytometry in patients chosen for sequencing. Using genomic DNA as the template, TCR beta VDJ and CDR3 profiling was carried out. Each CDR3 protein is one row after TCRdb ran MiXCR on the reads. Of around 220,000 distinct CDR3 sequences listed, about half are singletons. The germline V and J ends were trimmed by 2 bases and 1 base, with 11 bases remaining between them. Germline assignment: CDR1 MDHEN and CDR2 SYDVKM. The CDR3 loop spans 15 amino acids.

The source is a human donor with aplastic anemia. J is TRBJ1-1 and V is TRBV28; D perhaps matches TRBD1 (5 bases). Sequencing was performed on sorted CD4+, CD8+, or CD8+CD57+ T cells (not recorded which) from PBMCs. The DNA of the CDR3 is TGTGCCAGCAGTTTAGGGCCAGGGCGGAACACTGAAGCTTTCTTT. Amino acids: CASSLGPGRNTEAFF.